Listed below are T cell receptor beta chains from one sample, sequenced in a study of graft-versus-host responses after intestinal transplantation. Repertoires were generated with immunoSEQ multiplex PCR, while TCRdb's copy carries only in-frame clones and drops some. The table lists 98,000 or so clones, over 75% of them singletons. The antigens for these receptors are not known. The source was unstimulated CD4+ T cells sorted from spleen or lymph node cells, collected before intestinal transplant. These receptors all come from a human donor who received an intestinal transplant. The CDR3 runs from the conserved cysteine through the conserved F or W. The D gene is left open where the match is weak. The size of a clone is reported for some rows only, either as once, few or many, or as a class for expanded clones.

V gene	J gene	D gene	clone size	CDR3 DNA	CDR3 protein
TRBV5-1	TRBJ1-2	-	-	TGCGCCAGCAGCCTTAGGGGAGCTGGGACTAACTATGGCTACACCTTC	CASSLRGAGTNYGYTF
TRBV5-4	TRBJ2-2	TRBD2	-	TGTGCCAGCAGTCCTCAGGAGCGGGGCCCCACCGGGGAGCTGTTTTTT	CASSPQERGPTGELFF
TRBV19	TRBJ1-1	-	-	TGTGCCAGTAGTGTTACCCCCGGCGGTTACACTGAAGCTTTCTTT	CASSVTPGGYTEAFF
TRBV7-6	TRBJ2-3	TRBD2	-	TGTGCCAGCAGCCGGACTAGCGGGAGTACGGCACGGACAGATACGCAGTATTTT	CASSRTSGSTARTDTQYF
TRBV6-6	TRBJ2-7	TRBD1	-	TGTGCCACTATGCCCCGGGACAGGGCCTACGAGCAGTACTTC	CATMPRDRAYEQYF
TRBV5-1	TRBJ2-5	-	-	TGCGCCAGCAGCTCGGGACCCAGGGGCCGAAAAGAGACCCAGTACTTC	CASSSGPRGRKETQYF
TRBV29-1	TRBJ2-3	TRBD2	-	TGCAGCGTCGGTCCGCTAGCGGGAGCAGATACGCAGTATTTT	CSVGPLAGADTQYF
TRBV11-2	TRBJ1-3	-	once	TGTGCCAGCAGCTCCAATGTAAAACGGGACGGCACCTCTGGAAACACCATATATTTT	CASSSNVKRDGTSGNTIYF
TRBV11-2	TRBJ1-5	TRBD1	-	TGTGCCAGCAGCTGGACAGGAGGCAATCAGCCCCAGCATTTT	CASSWTGGNQPQHF
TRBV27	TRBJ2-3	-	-	TGTGCCAGCAGTTTAATCTCCGGACACCTAACAGATACGCAGTATTTT	CASSLISGHLTDTQYF
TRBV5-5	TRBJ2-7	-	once	TGTGCCAGCACCGGGACCCAACATTACGAGCAGTACTTC	CASTGTQHYEQYF
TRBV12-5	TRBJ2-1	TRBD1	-	TGTGCTAGTGGTCTGGACAGGGGGCCCGAGCAGTTCTTC	CASGLDRGPEQFF
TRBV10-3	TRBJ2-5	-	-	TGTGCCATCAGTGTTGGTCAGGGGCAAGAGACCCAGTACTTC	CAISVGQGQETQYF
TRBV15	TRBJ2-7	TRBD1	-	TGTGCCACCGGGCAGGGGGCGTTCTACGAGCAGTACTTC	CATGQGAFYEQYF
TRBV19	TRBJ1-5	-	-	TGTGCCAGTAGTATTGAAAATGGACAGCAGCATTTT	CASSIENGQQHF
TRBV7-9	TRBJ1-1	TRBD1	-	TGTGCCAGCAGTCGAACAGGGGCGAGGACTGAAGCTTTCTTT	CASSRTGARTEAFF
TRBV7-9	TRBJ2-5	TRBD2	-	TGTGCCAGCAGCTTAGATAGCGGGAGGGCCGCGGAGACCCAGTACTTC	CASSLDSGRAAETQYF
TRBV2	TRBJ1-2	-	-	TGTGCCAGCACAAGGGAAGGGGACTATGGCTACACCTTC	CASTREGDYGYTF
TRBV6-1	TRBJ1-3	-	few	TGTGCCAGCAGTGAGGCTTCTGGAAACACCATATATTTT	CASSEASGNTIYF
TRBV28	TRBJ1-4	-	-	TGTGCCAGCAGTACCTACGGGGCTGTTAATGAAAAACTGTTTTTT	CASSTYGAVNEKLFF
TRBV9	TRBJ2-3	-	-	TGTGCCAGCAGCCCCCGTTTCTTGTCCACAGATACGCAGTATTTT	CASSPRFLSTDTQYF
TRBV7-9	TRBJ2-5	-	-	TGTGCCAGCAGCTTCAGGGTCCAAGAGACCCAGTACTTC	CASSFRVQETQYF
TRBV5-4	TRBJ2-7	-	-	TGTGCCAGCAGCTCCCGCCTAGACGGCGAGCAGTACTTC	CASSSRLDGEQYF
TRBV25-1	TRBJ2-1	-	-	TGTGCCAGCAGTGCGGGGTATTGGCAGTTCTTC	CASSAGYWQFF
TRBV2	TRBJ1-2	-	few	TGTGCCAGCAGTGAAGAAGGCTATGGCTACACCTTC	CASSEEGYGYTF
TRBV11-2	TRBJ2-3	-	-	TGTGCCAGCAGCCGGGCACCAGTAGATACGCAGTATTTT	CASSRAPVDTQYF
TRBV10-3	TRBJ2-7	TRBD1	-	TGTGCCATCAGTGAGTCGATGACAGGGGGCTACGAGCAGTACTTC	CAISESMTGGYEQYF
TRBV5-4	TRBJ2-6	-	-	TGTGCCAGCAGTCCCACAGGATACTCTGGGGCCAACGTCCTGACTTTC	CASSPTGYSGANVLTF
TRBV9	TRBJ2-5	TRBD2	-	TGTGCCAGCACGGTACAAGCGGGGAAACAAGAGACCCAGTACTTC	CASTVQAGKQETQYF
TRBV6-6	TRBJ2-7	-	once	TGTGCCAGCAGTTACCGGGCAGAAGGCTACGAGCAGTACTTC	CASSYRAEGYEQYF
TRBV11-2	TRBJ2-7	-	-	TGTGCCAGCAGCTTTGCCCACAGGACCTACGAGCAGTACTTC	CASSFAHRTYEQYF
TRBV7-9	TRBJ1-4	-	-	TGTGCCAGCAGCACACCCCGGGGGCGAGACGACGGGTTAGGGTTGTTTTTT	CASSTPRGRDDGLGLFF
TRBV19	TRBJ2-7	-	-	TGTGCCAGTCGAACCGCAGGGACGGATCCTTCGGAGCAGTACTTC	CASRTAGTDPSEQYF
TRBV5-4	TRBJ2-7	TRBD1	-	TGTGCCAGCAGCTTCCGGACAGGGGGGGGGCACGAGCAGTACTTC	CASSFRTGGGHEQYF
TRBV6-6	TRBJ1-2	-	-	TGTGCCAGCAGTTACAGGTGGGCGGGATTCGACTACACCTTC	CASSYRWAGFDYTF
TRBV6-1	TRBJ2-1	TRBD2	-	TGTGCCAGCTTCGGGGGGTACTACAATGAGCAGTTCTTC	CASFGGYYNEQFF
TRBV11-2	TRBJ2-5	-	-	TGTGCCAGCAGCTTAATCGAGACCCAGTACTTC	CASSLIETQYF
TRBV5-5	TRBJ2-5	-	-	TGTGCCAGCAGCCGACACCAAGAGACCCAGTACTTC	CASSRHQETQYF
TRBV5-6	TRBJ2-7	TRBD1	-	TGTGCCAGCAGCTGGGTCCGGGACAGGGGGAACGAGCAGTACTTC	CASSWVRDRGNEQYF
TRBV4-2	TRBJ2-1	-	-	TGTGCCAGCAGCCTGAGTAGGTCCCACAATGAGCAGTTCTTC	CASSLSRSHNEQFF
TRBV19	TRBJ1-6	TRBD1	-	TGTGCCAGTAGTCTCACAGGGGGTGAAAATTCACCCCTCCACTTT	CASSLTGGENSPLHF
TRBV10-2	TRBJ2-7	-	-	TGCGCCAGCAGTGAGGAGCTCAGGGCCTACGAGCAGTACTTC	CASSEELRAYEQYF
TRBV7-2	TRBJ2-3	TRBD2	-	TGTGCCAGCAGCGTTACTAGCGGGGGGGGATCAGATACGCAGTATTTT	CASSVTSGGGSDTQYF
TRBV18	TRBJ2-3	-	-	TGTGCCAGCTCACCACCGTGGGCGGGGCGCACAGATACGCAGTATTTT	CASSPPWAGRTDTQYF
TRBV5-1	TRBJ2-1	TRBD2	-	TGCGCCAGCAGCTTGGTGAGCGGGAACAATGAGCAGTTCTTC	CASSLVSGNNEQFF